This T cell receptor beta chain was identified during a study of blood T cell repertoires in COVID-19. Study information: The origin of the acute and convalescent COVID-19 samples was the United States, Italy and Spain. The analysed material was cDNA or gDNA that came from T cells, B-cell-depleted T cells, or PBMCs.

CDR3 length: 12 amino acids. Sequenced by immunoSEQ multiplex PCR; TCRdb stores in-frame clones only, minus some. The table lists 300,000 to 500,000 clones, 85% to 90% of them singletons, with 0.97% in the top ten. The sample consisted of PBMCs or T cells enriched from blood (not recorded which). This rearrangement joins TRBV21-1 to TRBJ1-3. TRBV21-1 is termed a pseudogene. This receptor was identified in a woman in her thirties with acute COVID-19. CDR3 residues: CASRRAGNTIYF. The CDR3 DNA is TGTGCCAGTAGGCGGGCTGGAAACACCATATATTTT.